Sequencing of this T cell receptor (beta chain) was carried out in a study of blood T cell repertoires in COVID-19. This clone has just a few counts. The repertoire was sequenced with immunoSEQ multiplex PCR; TCRdb's copy has only in-frame clones and lacks some. The top ten clones hold 5% to 7% of a sample with roughly 150,000 clones, more than 75% of them seen once. The sample comprised PBMCs or T cells enriched from blood (not recorded which). This sequence originates from a woman aged 50 to 60 who had recovered from COVID-19.

The CDR3 sequence is CASSHPGTGGYEQYF. CDR3 sequence (DNA): TGCGCCAGCAGCCACCCCGGGACAGGGGGCTACGAGCAGTACTTC. The chain carries TRBV4-1 and TRBJ2-7; 11 nucleotides align to TRBD1. The CDR3 extends over 15 amino acids. Germline V gene sequence: CDR1 MGHRA, CDR2 YSYEKL. Losses at the gene ends were 3 bases for V and 3 bases for J; bases not matched to a gene: 4.